The source of this T cell receptor beta chain is a study of blood T cell repertoires in COVID-19. V lost 2 bases to trimming and J lost 8 bases; unmatched junction nucleotides: 10. Looked up from germline, CDR1 is LNHDA and CDR2 is SQIVND (reference sequence). This CDR3 is built from 15 residues. TCRdb's table, derived via immunoSEQ multiplex PCR, lists solely in-frame clones and lacks some. The table has some 98,000 clones, approximately 80% seen once; the top ten hold about a tenth. This clonotype was obtained from a man in his 70s with active or convalescent COVID-19. The sample taken for sequencing was peripheral blood. V usage is TRBV19 and J usage is TRBJ1-1; 8 bases map to TRBD1. CDR3: CASSILPGQGGEAFF. CDR3 DNA sequence: TGTGCCAGTAGTATACTCCCCGGACAGGGCGGGGAAGCTTTCTTT.